Listed here are 31 T cell receptor beta chains from one sample, sequenced in a study of blood T cell repertoires in COVID-19. Clones were read by immunoSEQ multiplex PCR, and TCRdb kept only the in-frame ones, dropping some. Of around 300,000 clones in the sample, roughly 90% were seen once. The sample taken for sequencing was PBMCs or T cells enriched from blood (not recorded which). The receptors were gathered from a woman aged 25 to 45 who had recovered from COVID-19.

In this sample, this clone turned up once. This CDR3 is CAISGVAGGPSSYNEQFF. CDR3 DNA sequence: TGTGCCATCAGTGGGGTAGCGGGAGGCCCGAGCTCCTACAATGAGCAGTTCTTC. This chain joins TRBV10-3 and TRBJ2-1, with 10 bases matching TRBD2. The CDR3 extends over 18 amino acids. J gave up 0 bases and V 4 bases, and 9 bases lay outside the gene matches. Germline CDR1 reads ENHRY; CDR2 reads SYGVKD.

This CDR3 is CASKGQGLSPLHF. In DNA form, the CDR3 reads TGTGCCAGCAAGGGGCAGGGCCTTTCACCCCTCCACTTT. The chain combines TRBV7-9 with TRBJ1-6; possible D gene TRBD1, 5 bases. The CDR3 extends over 13 amino acids. Germline V gene data show CDR1 as SEHNR and CDR2 as FQNEAQ (reference sequence). The V end lost 7 bases, the J end lost 9 bases, and 13 bases lay between the germline ends.

The V and J genes are TRBV3-1 (or the pseudogene TRBV3-2) and TRBJ2-7, with TRBD2 matching 7 bases. From germline, CDR1 is LGHDT and CDR2 YNNKEL (reference sequence). This CDR3 contains 14 residues. J gave up 2 bases and V 4 bases, and 5 bases lay outside the gene matches. The CDR3 spells CASSPPTSTYEQYF. Here the CDR3 DNA reads TGTGCCAGCAGCCCACCGACTAGCACCTACGAGCAGTACTTC.

V gene TRBV6-4 combines with J gene TRBJ2-1, with D perhaps matching TRBD1 (6 bases). V lost 6 bases and J 8 bases, leaving 14 bases between the germline ends. CDR1 and CDR2 from the germline V gene are MRHNA and SNTAGT. This CDR3 contains 13 residues. The CDR3 region is CASSRDTGDEQFF. CDR3 bases: TGTGCCAGCAGCCGGGACACCGGAGATGAGCAGTTCTTC.

V is TRBV6-2 or TRBV6-3 and J is TRBJ2-7; 12 bases map to TRBD2. The germline V gene has CDR1 MNHEY and CDR2 SVGEGT. With V trimmed by 3 bases and J by 0 bases, 3 bases remained unmatched. CDR3 size: 16 residues. CDR3 DNA sequence: TGTGCCAGCAGTTATGGGACTAGCGGGTTCTCCTACGAGCAGTACTTC. Its translation: CASSYGTSGFSYEQYF.

V and J are TRBV28 and TRBJ2-1; the match to TRBD1 covers 8 bases. The CDR3 consists of 15 residues. The J segment lost 2 bases and the V segment lost 5 bases, leaving 5 bases of the junction unmatched. Looked up from germline, CDR1 is MDHEN and CDR2 is SYDVKM. This CDR3 is CASSERQGTYNEQFF. The CDR3 DNA follows: TGTGCCAGCAGTGAGCGACAGGGGACCTACAATGAGCAGTTCTTC.

CDR3 protein: CATGKTSGGLGTGELFF. CDR3 sequence (DNA): TGTGCCACCGGGAAGACTAGCGGGGGCCTGGGGACCGGGGAGCTGTTTTTT. The chain joins TRBV24-1 to TRBJ2-2, with TRBD2 matching over 12 bases. After removal of 9 bases from V and 5 bases from J, the junction contained 12 bases not matched to a gene. This CDR3 is built from 17 residues. The germline gives CDR1 KGHDR, CDR2 SFDVKD.

The chain links TRBV19 to TRBJ2-2; TRBD1 agrees at 8 bases. This CDR3 is 14 amino acids long. V dropped 6 bases and J dropped 5; count of bases not matched to a gene: 5. CDR1 and CDR2 from the germline V gene are LNHDA and SQIVND (reference sequence). CDR3 in DNA: TGTGCCAGTAGGAAGGACAGGGTGACCGGGGAGCTGTTTTTT. Protein product: CASRKDRVTGELFF. Full variable domain (rest looked up from reference TRBV19 and TRBJ2-2): DGGITQSPKYLFRKEGQNVTLSCEQNLNHDAMYWYRQDPGQGLRLIYYSQIVNDFQKGDIAEGYSVSREKKESFPLTVTSAQKNPTAFYLCASRKDRVTGELFFGEGSRLTVL.

The J gene is TRBJ1-5, the V gene TRBV9; 9 bases map to TRBD1. The trim removed 2 bases at V and 5 bases at J, leaving 2 bases unmatched. CDR3 length equals 14 residues. In germline, CDR1 is SGDLS, CDR2 YYNGEE. CDR3 loop: CASSVGQGDQPQHF. The DNA of the CDR3 is TGTGCCAGCAGCGTGGGACAGGGTGATCAGCCCCAGCATTTT. Based on the CDR3 plus reference TRBV9 and TRBJ1-5, the full variable domain is DSGVTQTPKHLITATGQRVTLRCSPRSGDLSVYWYQQSLDQGLQFLIQYYNGEERAKGNILERFSAQQFPDLHSELNLSSLELGDSALYFCASSVGQGDQPQHFGDGTRLSIL.

The genes are TRBV5-6 and TRBJ2-7; TRBD2 matches 7 bases. The CDR3 spans 14 residues. V shed 4 bases, J shed 1 base, and the junction held 5 bases outside the gene matches. The germline V gene encodes CDR1 SGHDT and CDR2 YYEEEE. The CDR3 protein is CASSLRTRSYEQYF. The CDR3 coding sequence is TGTGCCAGCAGCCTCAGGACTAGGTCCTACGAGCAGTACTTC.

This sequence joins TRBV9 and TRBJ2-6; TRBD1 matches at 7 bases. Germline loops: CDR1 SGDLS, CDR2 YYNGEE. This CDR3 has 17 amino acids. The J segment lost 4 bases and the V segment lost 4 bases, leaving 11 bases of the junction unmatched. CDR3 nucleotide sequence: TGTGCCAGCAGCTTCCGACAGGGAACTGCAGGGGCCAACGTCCTGACTTTC. As protein: CASSFRQGTAGANVLTF.

V and J are TRBV5-4 and TRBJ1-4; 9 bases map to TRBD1. The length of the CDR3 is 15 residues. V shed 2 bases, J shed 2 bases, and the junction held 1 base outside the gene matches. Per the germline V gene, CDR1 is SGHNT and CDR2 is YYREEE (reference sequence). CDR3 DNA: TGTGCCAGCAGCTTTACAGGGGGCACTAATGAAAAACTGTTTTTT. Its translation is CASSFTGGTNEKLFF.

V and J are TRBV2 and TRBJ1-6, with D perhaps matching TRBD1 (6 bases). The CDR3 is 14 amino acids. Germline V gene lookup returns CDR1 SNHLY and CDR2 FYNNEI. V lost 8 bases to trimming and J lost 5 bases, with 13 bases between them. This CDR3 reads CASLRGANNSPLHF. The CDR3 DNA is TGTGCCAGCCTGCGGGGGGCGAATAATTCACCCCTCCACTTT. The whole variable domain, filled in from reference TRBV2 and TRBJ1-6, reads EPEVTQTPSHQVTQMGQEVILRCVPISNHLYFYWYRQILGQKVEFLVSFYNNEISEKSEIFDDQFSVERPDGSNFTLKIRSTKLEDSAMYFCASLRGANNSPLHFGNGTRLTVT.

The genes are TRBV16 and TRBJ2-1; perhaps TRBD1 as D (6 bases). Germline V CDR1 and CDR2: KGHSY, FQNENV. The CDR3 consists of 17 residues. Deletions cut 2 bases from V and 0 bases from J, with 14 bases between. CDR3 in DNA: TGTGCCAGCAGCCAAATTCGGACAGCTAGCTCCTACAATGAGCAGTTCTTC. Translated, it gives CASSQIRTASSYNEQFF.

V is TRBV6-5 and J is TRBJ1-5; a weak D match, TRBD1 (6 bases). The CDR3 totals 14 residues. The germline gives CDR1 MNHEY, CDR2 SVGAGI. The V end was cut by 4 bases, the J end by 7 bases, with 14 bases between. CDR3 residues: CASSSRGGAQPQHF. DNA of the CDR3: TGTGCCAGCAGTTCCCGGGGGGGGGCCCAGCCCCAGCATTTT.

The chain joins TRBV30 to TRBJ1-2; possibly TRBD1 for D (5 bases). CDR3 length: 12 residues. V lost 5 bases and J lost 2, with 9 bases in between. Germline CDR1 and CDR2: GTSNPN and SVGIG (reference sequence). The CDR3 DNA reads TGTGCCTGGTATAGGGGAAACTATGGCTACACCTTC. The encoded protein is CAWYRGNYGYTF.

The chain recombines TRBV7-6 with TRBJ2-3, with TRBD2 matching over 10 bases. This CDR3 comprises 18 residues. The germline gives CDR1 SGHVS, CDR2 FNYEAQ. The trim removed 7 bases at V and 0 bases at J, leaving 13 bases unmatched. The CDR3 sequence: CASKTSGRANVSTDTQYF. CDR3 sequence (DNA): TGTGCCAGCAAAACCAGCGGGAGGGCCAACGTCAGCACAGATACGCAGTATTTT.

V is TRBV18 and J is TRBJ1-2; weak D call: TRBD1 (6 bases). Germline V CDR1 and CDR2: KGHSH, LQKENI. V shed 4 bases and J shed 8 bases, with 17 bases lying between them. The CDR3 spans 14 residues. CDR3 sequence reads: CASSLQGINPGYTF. The DNA for the CDR3 is TGTGCCAGCTCACTACAGGGTATTAATCCGGGCTACACCTTC.

The chain carries TRBV19 and TRBJ2-3, with TRBD2 matching 11 bases. The trim removed 3 bases at V and 2 bases at J, leaving 4 bases unmatched. CDR1 and CDR2 (germline): LNHDA, SQIVND (reference sequence). This CDR3 comprises 16 residues. The CDR3 is CASSMGLAANTDTQYF. For the CDR3, the DNA is TGTGCCAGTAGTATGGGACTAGCGGCCAACACAGATACGCAGTATTTT.

The chain recombines TRBV18 with TRBJ2-5, with 11 bases lining up with TRBD2. V gave up 6 bases and J gave up 4 bases; unmatched junction bases: 7. The V gene's germline CDR1 is KGHSH and CDR2 LQKENI. This CDR3 is 15 amino acids long. CDR3 sequence (DNA): TGTGCCAGCTCGTCGCTAGCGGGAGGTGCAGAGACCCAGTACTTC. The encoded protein is CASSSLAGGAETQYF. Combining the CDR3 with reference TRBV18 and TRBJ2-5 gives the whole variable domain NAGVMQNPRHLVRRRGQEARLRCSPMKGHSHVYWYRQLPEEGLKFMVYLQKENIIDESGMPKERFSAEFPKEGPSILRIQQVVRGDSAAYFCASSSLAGGAETQYFGPGTRLLVL.

Details on this clone: The junction departs from the called germline gene at one end, perhaps through a read error. The CDR3 is CASSESGPGDSNFERFF. In DNA, the CDR3 is TGCGCCAGCAGTGAGTCCGGGCCGGGAGATTCGAATTTTGAGCGGTTCTTC. The chain has TRBV10-1 and TRBJ2-1; a weak D match, TRBD2 (6 bases). Germline values: CDR1 WNHNN, CDR2 SYGVQD (reference sequence). CDR3 size: 17 residues.

The chain recombines TRBV7-2 with TRBJ2-2; 7 nucleotides agree with TRBD1. Germline trimming cut 5 bases from V and 8 bases from J; bases unmatched to any gene: 8. The CDR3 contains 14 residues. Per the germline V gene, CDR1 is SGHTA and CDR2 is FQGNSA. This chain's CDR3 is CASSARQGLGELFF. The CDR3 nucleotides are TGTGCCAGCAGCGCCCGACAGGGTCTGGGGGAGCTGTTTTTT. Full variable domain (remainder filled in from reference TRBV7-2 and TRBJ2-2): GAGVSQSPSNKVTEKGKDVELRCDPISGHTALYWYRQSLGQGLEFLIYFQGNSAPDKSGLPSDRFSAERTGGSVSTLTIQRTQQEDSAVYLCASSARQGLGELFFGEGSRLTVL.

The J gene is TRBJ1-6, the V gene TRBV15, with TRBD1 as a possible D gene (6 bases). Germline V gives CDR1 LNHNV, CDR2 YYDKDF (reference sequence). Deletions cut 0 bases from V and 8 bases from J, with 11 bases between. The CDR3 is made up of 15 amino acids. CDR3 sequence: CATSRDIGQYSPLHF. DNA for the CDR3: TGTGCCACCAGCAGAGATATCGGACAGTATTCACCCCTCCACTTT.

This chain uses TRBV11-2 with TRBJ2-7; weak D call: TRBD1 (5 bases). V was clipped by 5 bases and J by 4 bases, with 9 bases between them. CDR1 is SGHAT, CDR2 FQNNGV, per germline. The CDR3 is made up of 12 amino acids. In DNA form, the CDR3 reads TGTGCCAGCAGCCCAAGACAGTACGAGCAGTACTTC. Translating it yields CASSPRQYEQYF.

The V and J genes are TRBV5-1 and TRBJ1-4; no reliable D call. Germline CDR1 and CDR2: SGHRS and YFSETQ. The CDR3 totals 14 residues. V lost 9 bases to trimming and J lost 5 bases, with 17 bases between them. The CDR3 DNA reads as TGCGCCACCAAAGAGGCAGAGTTCAATGAAAAACTGTTTTTT. Translating gives CATKEAEFNEKLFF.

This chain joins TRBV7-4 and TRBJ1-5, with D tentatively TRBD1 (5 bases). The CDR3 has 16 amino acids. V dropped 1 base and J dropped 0 bases, with 10 bases sitting between them. Germline V gene sequence: CDR1 SGHVT, CDR2 SQSDAQ. CDR3 coding DNA: TGTGCCAGCAGCTTAGACAGGACCAGTAGCAATCAGCCCCAGCATTTT. Amino acid sequence: CASSLDRTSSNQPQHF.

The rearrangement joins TRBV11-2 to TRBJ2-7, with TRBD2 identical over 8 bases. Germline V lookup: CDR1 SGHAT, CDR2 FQNNGV. The CDR3 is 14 residues long. The ends lost 5 bases at V and 5 bases at J; junction bases unmatched: 8. Here the CDR3 DNA reads TGTGCCAGCAGCCGGGGACTAGAGAAAGACGAGCAGTACTTC. The encoded protein is CASSRGLEKDEQYF.

The chain recombines TRBV6-5 with TRBJ2-2; 7 nucleotides align to TRBD2. This CDR3 is built from 15 residues. The ends lost 3 bases at V and 5 bases at J; junction bases unmatched: 6. The germline V gene encodes CDR1 MNHEY and CDR2 SVGAGI. The CDR3 reads CASSYREALTGELFF. Here the CDR3 DNA reads TGTGCCAGCAGTTATCGGGAGGCTTTAACCGGGGAGCTGTTTTTT.

The chain uses TRBV6-2 or TRBV6-3 and TRBJ1-2; D is undetermined. Per germline, CDR1 MNHEY and CDR2 SVGEGT. Trimming took 6 bases from V and 1 from J, leaving 15 bases between them. This CDR3 is 15 amino acids long. CDR3 loop: CASSGGRTLNYGYTF. CDR3 in DNA: TGTGCCAGCAGCGGCGGGCGGACTCTTAACTATGGCTACACCTTC.

V gene TRBV4-3 combines with J gene TRBJ2-2; maybe TRBD2 (5 bases). CDR1 and CDR2 from the germline V gene are LGHNA and YSLEER. Trimming left V 1 base short and J 3 bases short, with 9 bases between. The CDR3 totals 15 residues. CDR3 sequence (DNA): TGCGCCAGCAGCCAAGGGGTCGGGGACACCGGGGAGCTGTTTTTT. Amino acid sequence: CASSQGVGDTGELFF.

This clone occurred once. CDR3 sequence: CASSIQGPGYTF. The CDR3 DNA follows: TGTGCCAGCAGTATACAGGGACCTGGCTACACCTTC. This sequence joins TRBV2 and TRBJ1-2; maybe TRBD1 (6 bases). The V end lost 5 bases, the J end lost 7 bases, and 11 bases lay between the germline ends. Germline V gene sequence: CDR1 SNHLY, CDR2 FYNNEI. The CDR3 is 12 residues long.